The source of this T cell receptor (beta chain) is a study of beta chain features in type 1 diabetes. Study details: All samples yielded 100 million to 140 million examined sorted cells.

Naive, central memory, regulatory and stem cell-like memory cells within the CD4+ compartment were sorted using CD45RO/CCR7/CD25/CD127/CD95/CD27. Study-level results: Sampled from patients, naive, central memory and Treg TCRB repertoires appeared more similar than those sampled from healthy donors. TCRB CDR3s were moderately but significantly shorter in Type 1 diabetes patients in all four CD4+ subsets.

This clone was detected only a few times. Its cognate antigen is unknown. Since all of the isolated RNA was reverse transcribed, expressed TCRB transcripts were what got sequenced. Clones were sequenced by immunoSEQ multiplex PCR, and TCRdb holds only the in-frame ones, with some missing. The data contain 640,000 or so clones, around 15% of them singletons. Sequenced input: naive CD4+ T cells from blood. This receptor was taken from a man aged 18 to 30 with type 1 diabetes.

Here the CDR3 reads CASSPATVPFTGELFF. Written as DNA, the CDR3 is TGTGCCAGCAGCCCCGCGACGGTCCCCTTCACCGGGGAGCTGTTTTTT. The J gene is TRBJ2-2, the V gene TRBV7-2; D unresolved. Germline-derived CDR1 and CDR2 are SGHTA and FQGNSA. The CDR3 covers 16 residues. V was trimmed by 5 bases and J by 4 bases, leaving 17 bases between them.